This is a list of T cell receptor beta chains from one sample in a study of T-cell reconstitution after alpha-beta-depleted transplantation in children. Each CDR3 protein gets one entry after TCRdb re-called the PCR reads with MiXCR. The data show hundreds of thousands of distinct CDR3 sequences, with more than 8% seen just once and about 9.4% held by the top ten. This material consisted of PBMCs from the stem cell graft donor, taken from the stem cell graft. These receptors were obtained from a human donor who donated a stem cell graft to a child with SCID. The CDR3 runs from the conserved cysteine through the conserved F or W.

V	J	CDR3
TRBV4-1	TRBJ2-6	CASSRQNSGANVLTF
TRBV28	TRBJ2-7	CASSLPIWGRLNDEQYF
TRBV4-2	TRBJ1-4	CASSTGRAAEKLFF
TRBV5-1	TRBJ2-2	CASSTRTGGNLGTGELFF
TRBV5-1	TRBJ2-2	CASGNFMIAGGELFF
TRBV20-1	TRBJ2-3	CSLRTDTQYF
TRBV7-9	TRBJ2-3	CASSWGDYSYSTDTQYF
TRBV25-1	TRBJ2-2	CASSGWTENTGELFF
TRBV20-1	TRBJ1-1	CSARDPPPGATAFF
TRBV7-9	TRBJ1-5	CASSLVGQTSEPQHF
TRBV12-3/TRBV12-4	TRBJ1-6	CASSPVQAPNSPLHF
TRBV10-3	TRBJ1-5	CAISHGQGNQPQHF
TRBV6-1	TRBJ2-3	CASSLTSGGITSTDTQYF
TRBV7-9	TRBJ2-1	CASSLPAGQRNEQFF
TRBV5-1	TRBJ2-7	CASSSRDASYEQYF
TRBV6-6	TRBJ1-1	CASTWGSEAFF
TRBV5-1	TRBJ2-5	CASSFGPWQGSGETQYF
TRBV29-1	TRBJ2-7	CSVGGGEQYF
TRBV29-1	TRBJ1-6	CSVEDGTSPRHF
TRBV7-8	TRBJ2-5	CASTLLETQYF
TRBV12-3/TRBV12-4	TRBJ2-2	CALQDRETNTGELFF
TRBV7-7	TRBJ2-7	CASSFRGQGYEQYF
TRBV7-3	TRBJ2-5	CASSLSGLTETQYF
TRBV7-6	TRBJ2-1	CASSAGGSGAYEQFF
TRBV7-2	TRBJ1-1	CASSTSGLTNTEAFF
TRBV12-3/TRBV12-4	TRBJ2-3	CASSPSGTGKYISTDTQYF
TRBV12-3/TRBV12-4	TRBJ2-7	CASSPPGRASEQYF
TRBV10-3	TRBJ1-2	CAISESDRSYGYTF
TRBV6-2/TRBV6-3	TRBJ2-2	CASSYSGRLAGNTGELFF
TRBV12-3/TRBV12-4	TRBJ1-6	CASSLGYNSPLHF
TRBV5-1	TRBJ2-3	CASSLFGGREYTDTQYF
TRBV12-3/TRBV12-4	TRBJ2-5	CASSFDRKETQYF
TRBV12-3/TRBV12-4	TRBJ1-1	CASSQGGLNTEAFF
TRBV2	TRBJ2-6	CASSVGQGVVANVLTF
TRBV20-1	TRBJ1-2	CSARRGGGYTF
TRBV7-9	TRBJ2-1	CASSLGWGGPLNEQFF
TRBV5-1	TRBJ2-2	CASSLRTSGGAVAGELFF
TRBV5-1	TRBJ2-2	CASSPLSTVNTGELFF
TRBV14	TRBJ2-5	CASSLVGQGARETQYF
TRBV3-1	TRBJ2-5	CASSPLAGVLQETQYF
TRBV5-6	TRBJ1-2	CASSSGTGGHGYTF
TRBV20-1	TRBJ2-3	CSAEDPTDTQYF
TRBV7-8	TRBJ2-1	CASSLPDDGTGHNEQFF
TRBV20-1	TRBJ2-5	CSAETGTGVKETQYF
TRBV12-3/TRBV12-4	TRBJ2-5	CASAGQETQYF
TRBV5-1	TRBJ2-3	CASSLTSGGDTDTQYF
TRBV7-8	TRBJ2-5	CASSLAAGRETQYF
TRBV12-3/TRBV12-4	TRBJ2-5	CASSFGRTGAQETQYF
TRBV5-6	TRBJ2-7	CASKKTGTSYEQYF
TRBV7-2	TRBJ2-1	CASSLVTGRGNEQFF
TRBV29-1	TRBJ2-5	CSVDLGAVGTQYF
TRBV5-1	TRBJ1-1	CASSPGWNTEAFF
TRBV2	TRBJ2-4	CASSETGTKNIQYF
TRBV12-3/TRBV12-4	TRBJ1-5	CASSSSFANQPQHF